This T cell receptor beta chain is from a study of lymphopenia after photon versus proton radiotherapy. This clone was seen a few times. Its matching antigen is unknown. Study-level results: After lymphocyte nadir, photon-treated repertoires showed oligoclonal expansion, especially CD8+ Temra. Relative stability marked proton patients; photon patients lost diversity and naive cells. Larger post-nadir TCR diversity loss correlated inversely with survival in deceased patients. Only patients who died were analyzed for survival; proton advantage is unproven.

Only in-frame clones appear in the TCRdb table, and some are missing; sequencing was by immunoSEQ multiplex PCR. The sample carries about 16,000 clones, less than 90% recorded once. V was clipped by 0 bases and J by 0 bases, with 12 bases between them. CDR3 length equals 16 residues. Germline V gene data show CDR1 as GTSNPN and CDR2 as SVGIG (reference sequence). The receptor was derived from a woman aged 55-69 years with cholangiocarcinoma. Some clones in this sample may be carry-over from other donors' samples. The sequenced sample was peripheral blood, obtained from a patient treated with proton-based radiotherapy. The chain joins TRBV30 to TRBJ1-5, with unresolved D. The CDR3 DNA is TGTGCCTGGAGTGTACCAGGAAGCTATAGCAATCAGCCCCAGCATTTT. Translation gives CAWSVPGSYSNQPQHF.